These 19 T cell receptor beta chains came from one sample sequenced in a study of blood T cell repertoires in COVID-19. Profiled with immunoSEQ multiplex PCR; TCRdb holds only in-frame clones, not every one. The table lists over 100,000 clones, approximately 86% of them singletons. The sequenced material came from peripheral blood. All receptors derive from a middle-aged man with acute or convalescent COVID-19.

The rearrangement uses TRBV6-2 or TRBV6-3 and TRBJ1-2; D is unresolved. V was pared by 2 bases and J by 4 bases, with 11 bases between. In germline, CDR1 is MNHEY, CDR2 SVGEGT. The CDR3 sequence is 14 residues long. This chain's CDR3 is CASSYALVSYGYTF. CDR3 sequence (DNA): TGTGCCAGCAGTTACGCCTTGGTGAGCTATGGCTACACCTTC.

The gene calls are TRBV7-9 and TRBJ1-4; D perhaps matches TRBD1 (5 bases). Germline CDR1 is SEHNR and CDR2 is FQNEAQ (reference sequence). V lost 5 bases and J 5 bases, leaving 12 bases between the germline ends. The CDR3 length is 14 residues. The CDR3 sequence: CASSPYRQNEKLFF. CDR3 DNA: TGTGCCAGCAGCCCTTACCGACAGAATGAAAAACTGTTTTTT. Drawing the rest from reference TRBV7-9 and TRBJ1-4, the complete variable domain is DTGVSQNPRHKITKRGQNVTFRCDPISEHNRLYWYRQTLGQGPEFLTYFQNEAQLEKSRLLSDRFSAERPKGSFSTLEIQRTEQGDSAMYLCASSPYRQNEKLFFGSGTQLSVL.

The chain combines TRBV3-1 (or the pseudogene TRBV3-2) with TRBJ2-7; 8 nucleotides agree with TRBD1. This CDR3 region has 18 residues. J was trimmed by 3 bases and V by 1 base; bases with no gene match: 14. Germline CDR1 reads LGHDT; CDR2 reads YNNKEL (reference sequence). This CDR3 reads CASSQGPTTTGALYEQYF. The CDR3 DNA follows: TGTGCCAGCAGCCAAGGGCCCACTACGACAGGGGCCCTCTACGAGCAGTACTTC.

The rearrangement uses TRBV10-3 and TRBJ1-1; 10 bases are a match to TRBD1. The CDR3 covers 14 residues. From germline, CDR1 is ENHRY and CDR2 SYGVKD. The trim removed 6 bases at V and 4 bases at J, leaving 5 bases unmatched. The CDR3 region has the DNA TGTGCCATCAGGGCGGGACAGGGGTCCACTGAAGCTTTCTTT. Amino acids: CAIRAGQGSTEAFF.

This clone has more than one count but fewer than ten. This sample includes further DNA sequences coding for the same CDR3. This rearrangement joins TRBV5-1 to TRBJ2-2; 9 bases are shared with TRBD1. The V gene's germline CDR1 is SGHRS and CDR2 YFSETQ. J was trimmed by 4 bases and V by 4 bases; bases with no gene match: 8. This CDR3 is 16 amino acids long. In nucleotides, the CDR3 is TGCGCCAGCAGCCCTCGCCCGGGACAGGGCACCGGGGAGCTGTTTTTT. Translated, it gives CASSPRPGQGTGELFF.

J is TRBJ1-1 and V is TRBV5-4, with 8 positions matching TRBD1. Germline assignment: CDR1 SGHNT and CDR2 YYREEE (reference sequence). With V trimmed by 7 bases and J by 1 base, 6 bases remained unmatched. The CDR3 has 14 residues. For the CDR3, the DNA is TGTGCCAGCGGACAGGGTCTTAGGAACACTGAAGCTTTCTTT. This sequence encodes CASGQGLRNTEAFF.

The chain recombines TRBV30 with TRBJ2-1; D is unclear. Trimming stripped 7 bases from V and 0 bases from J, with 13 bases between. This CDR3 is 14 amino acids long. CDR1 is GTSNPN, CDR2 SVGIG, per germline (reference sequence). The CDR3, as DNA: TGTGCCTTCGTTGCTGAGAGCTCCTACAATGAGCAGTTCTTC. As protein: CAFVAESSYNEQFF.

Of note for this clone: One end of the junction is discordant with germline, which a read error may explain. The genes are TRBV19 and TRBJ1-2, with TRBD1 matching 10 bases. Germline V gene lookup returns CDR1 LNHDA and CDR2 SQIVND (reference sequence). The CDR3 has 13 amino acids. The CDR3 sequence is CVSRDRGGDGYTF. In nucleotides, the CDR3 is TGTGTCAGTAGGGACAGGGGAGGTGATGGCTACACCTTC.

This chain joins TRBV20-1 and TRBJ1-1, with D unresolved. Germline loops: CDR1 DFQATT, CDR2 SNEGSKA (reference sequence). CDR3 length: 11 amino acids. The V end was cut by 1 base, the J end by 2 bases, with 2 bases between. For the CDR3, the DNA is TGCAGTGCTAGAGTAAACACTGAAGCTTTCTTT. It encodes CSARVNTEAFF.

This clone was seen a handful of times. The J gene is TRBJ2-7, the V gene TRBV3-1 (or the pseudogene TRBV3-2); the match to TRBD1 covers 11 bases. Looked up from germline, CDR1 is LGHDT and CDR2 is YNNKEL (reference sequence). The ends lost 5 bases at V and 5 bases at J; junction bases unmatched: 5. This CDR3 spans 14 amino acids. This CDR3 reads CASSSDRGLNEQYF. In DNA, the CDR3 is TGTGCCAGCAGCTCGGACAGGGGGCTGAACGAGCAGTACTTC.

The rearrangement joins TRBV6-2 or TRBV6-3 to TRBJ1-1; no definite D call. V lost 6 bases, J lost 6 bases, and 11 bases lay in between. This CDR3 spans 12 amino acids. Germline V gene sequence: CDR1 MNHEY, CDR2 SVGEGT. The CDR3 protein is CASSSRFAEAFF. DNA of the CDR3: TGTGCCAGCAGCTCCAGGTTCGCTGAAGCTTTCTTT.

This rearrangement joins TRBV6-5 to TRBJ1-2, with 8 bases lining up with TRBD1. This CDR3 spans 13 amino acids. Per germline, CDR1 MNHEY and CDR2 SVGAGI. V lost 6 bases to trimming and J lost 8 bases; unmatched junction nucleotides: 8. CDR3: CASSNQGAGGYTF. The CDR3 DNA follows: TGTGCCAGCAGCAATCAGGGGGCTGGAGGCTACACCTTC.

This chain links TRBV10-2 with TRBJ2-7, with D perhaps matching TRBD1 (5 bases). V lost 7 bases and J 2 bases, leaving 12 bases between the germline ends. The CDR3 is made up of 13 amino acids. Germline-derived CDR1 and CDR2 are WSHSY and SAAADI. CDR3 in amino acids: CASNPRGTYEQYF. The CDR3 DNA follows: TGCGCCAGCAACCCAAGGGGCACCTACGAGCAGTACTTC.

This chain's CDR3 is CASSLAGGTGELFF. The CDR3 bases are TGTGCCAGCAGTTTGGCAGGGGGCACCGGGGAGCTGTTTTTT. The rearrangement uses TRBV27 and TRBJ2-2, with 7 positions matching TRBD1. Germline V lookup: CDR1 MNHEY, CDR2 SMNVEV (reference sequence). This CDR3 contains 14 residues. With 3 bases clipped from V and 4 bases from J, the junction kept 2 bases outside the gene matches.

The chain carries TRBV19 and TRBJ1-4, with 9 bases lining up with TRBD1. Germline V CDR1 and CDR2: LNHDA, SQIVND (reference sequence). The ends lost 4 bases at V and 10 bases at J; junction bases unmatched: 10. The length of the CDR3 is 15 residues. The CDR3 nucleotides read TGTGCCAGTAGTAACCCTACAGGGGGCAGAGGAAAACTGTTTTTT. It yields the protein CASSNPTGGRGKLFF.

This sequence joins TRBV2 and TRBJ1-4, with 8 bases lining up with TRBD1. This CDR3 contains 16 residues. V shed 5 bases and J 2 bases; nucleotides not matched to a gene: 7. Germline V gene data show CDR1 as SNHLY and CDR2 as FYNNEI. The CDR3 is CASSLFRTGTNEKLFF. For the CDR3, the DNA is TGTGCCAGCAGTCTTTTTAGGACAGGGACTAATGAAAAACTGTTTTTT. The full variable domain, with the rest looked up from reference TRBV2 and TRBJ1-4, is EPEVTQTPSHQVTQMGQEVILRCVPISNHLYFYWYRQILGQKVEFLVSFYNNEISEKSEIFDDQFSVERPDGSNFTLKIRSTKLEDSAMYFCASSLFRTGTNEKLFFGSGTQLSVL.

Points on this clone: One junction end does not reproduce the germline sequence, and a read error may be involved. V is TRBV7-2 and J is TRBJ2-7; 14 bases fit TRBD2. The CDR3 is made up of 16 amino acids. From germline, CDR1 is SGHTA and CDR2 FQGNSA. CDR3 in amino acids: CASSLAGTSGRDEQYF. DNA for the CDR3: TGTGCCAGCAGCCTAGCCGGGACTAGCGGGAGAGACGAGCAGTACTTC. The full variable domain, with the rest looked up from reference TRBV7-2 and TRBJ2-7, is GAGVSQSPSNKVTEKGKDVELRCDPISGHTALYWYRQSLGQGLEFLIYFQGNSAPDKSGLPSDRFSAERTGGSVSTLTIQRTQQEDSAVYLCASSLAGTSGRDEQYFGPGTRLTVT.

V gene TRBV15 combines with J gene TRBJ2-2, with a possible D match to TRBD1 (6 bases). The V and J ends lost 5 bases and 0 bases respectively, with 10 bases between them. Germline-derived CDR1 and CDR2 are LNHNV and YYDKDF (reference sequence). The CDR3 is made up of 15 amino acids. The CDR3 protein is CATSGQIANTGELFF. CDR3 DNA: TGTGCCACCAGCGGACAGATCGCGAACACCGGGGAGCTGTTTTTT.

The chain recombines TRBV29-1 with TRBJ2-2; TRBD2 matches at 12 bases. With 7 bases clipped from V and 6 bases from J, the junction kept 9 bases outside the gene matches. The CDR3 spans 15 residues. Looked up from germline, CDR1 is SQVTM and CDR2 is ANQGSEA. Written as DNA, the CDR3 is TGCAGCGCAATTCGCCTAGCGGGGGGGCCCGGGGAGCTGTTTTTT. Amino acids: CSAIRLAGGPGELFF.